The 8 T cell receptor beta chains below all came from one sample that was sequenced in a study of T cell changes during pregnancy in multiple sclerosis. Produced via immunoSEQ multiplex PCR; TCRdb's table is partial and in-frame only. The data contain roughly 63,000 clones, 93% of them singletons. The specimen comprised CD8+ T cells from peripheral blood mononuclear cells, sampled in the second trimester of pregnancy. Receptors were obtained from a female donor with multiple sclerosis, enrolled in a pregnancy study.

The V gene is TRBV10-1, the J gene TRBJ2-1; D unclear. This CDR3 is built from 13 residues. V was cut by 2 bases and J by 8 bases, with 10 bases left in between. Germline V gives CDR1 WNHNN, CDR2 SYGVQD (reference sequence). CDR3 nucleotide sequence: TGCGCCAGCAGTGAGCCAGTGATGCATGAGCAGTTCTTC. Its protein product is CASSEPVMHEQFF.

The V gene is TRBV10-3, the J gene TRBJ2-1; 10 nucleotides line up with TRBD2. Trimming cost V 3 bases and J 6 bases; bases outside gene matches: 2. Germline CDR1 reads ENHRY; CDR2 reads SYGVKD. This CDR3 contains 14 residues. CDR3 bases: TGTGCCATCAGTGATAGCGGGGGGCTCAATGAGCAGTTCTTC. Amino acid sequence: CAISDSGGLNEQFF.

The chain carries TRBV4-3 and TRBJ2-1, with D unresolved. V was pared by 2 bases and J by 6 bases, with 14 bases between. This CDR3 is 15 amino acids long. The V gene's germline CDR1 is LGHNA and CDR2 YSLEER. As DNA, the CDR3 is TGCGCCAGCAGCCAATCGTCCGTTACTCCCAATGAGCAGTTCTTC. Translated, it gives CASSQSSVTPNEQFF.

The chain links TRBV27 to TRBJ1-4; the D gene is possibly TRBD1 (6 bases). V lost 5 bases and J lost 4, with 11 bases in between. The CDR3 is made up of 14 amino acids. CDR1 and CDR2 from the germline V gene are MNHEY and SMNVEV (reference sequence). The CDR3 DNA follows: TGTGCCAGCAGTCGGGACAATCTTAATGAAAAACTGTTTTTT. Its translation is CASSRDNLNEKLFF.

V is TRBV13 and J is TRBJ2-7; TRBD1 agrees at 8 bases. CDR3 length: 14 amino acids. J lost 5 bases, V lost 5 bases, and 8 bases had no gene match. Germline V gene data show CDR1 as PRHDT and CDR2 as FYEKMQ (reference sequence). In DNA form, the CDR3 reads TGTGCCAGCAGCCTGGACAGGGCGACGGACGAGCAGTACTTC. Its translation: CASSLDRATDEQYF.

V is TRBV27 and J is TRBJ2-1; 10 bases agree with TRBD2. V lost 5 bases, J lost 0 bases, and 4 bases stayed unmatched. The CDR3 totals 16 residues. Germline-derived CDR1 and CDR2 are MNHEY and SMNVEV (reference sequence). This CDR3 reads CASSVLAGLSYNEQFF. Here the CDR3 DNA reads TGTGCCAGCAGTGTACTAGCGGGACTCTCCTACAATGAGCAGTTCTTC.

This chain connects TRBV7-9 to TRBJ2-7; TRBD1 matches 9 bases. The length of the CDR3 is 14 residues. Germline V gene sequence: CDR1 SEHNR, CDR2 FQNEAQ (reference sequence). The V segment lost 7 bases and the J segment 6 bases; nucleotides outside the gene matches: 10. This CDR3 reads CASTPGQGSFEQYF. Here the CDR3 DNA reads TGTGCCAGCACTCCGGGACAGGGCTCGTTCGAGCAGTACTTC. Combining the CDR3 with reference TRBV7-9 and TRBJ2-7 gives the whole variable domain DTGVSQNPRHKITKRGQNVTFRCDPISEHNRLYWYRQTLGQGPEFLTYFQNEAQLEKSRLLSDRFSAERPKGSFSTLEIQRTEQGDSAMYLCASTPGQGSFEQYFGPGTRLTVT.

This clone was observed a single time. J is TRBJ1-6 and V is TRBV6-4; D unresolved. This CDR3 has 17 residues. Trimming shortened V by 0 bases and J by 7 bases, and 16 bases separated the two germline ends. Germline CDR1 is MRHNA and CDR2 is SNTAGT. The CDR3 region is CASSDSIVGRRNSPLHF. DNA for the CDR3: TGTGCCAGCAGTGACTCGATAGTGGGTAGGAGAAATTCACCCCTCCACTTT.